Listed here are 28 T cell receptor beta chains from one sample, sequenced in a study of cytomegalovirus exposure and HLA in healthy donors. PCR was performed using 60 Vbeta and 13 Jbeta primers. Using immunoSEQ multiplex PCR, the repertoire was profiled, and TCRdb retains in-frame clones only, with some absent. Found here are under 85,000 clones; the top ten clones hold around a sixth. Sequenced: PBMCs. These receptors all stem from a boy younger than 18 in good health and CMV-seronegative.

The genes are TRBV14 and TRBJ1-1, with 7 nucleotides matching TRBD1. Germline CDR1 is SGHDN and CDR2 is FVKESK. The CDR3 consists of 12 residues. The trim removed 4 bases at V and 7 bases at J, leaving 3 bases unmatched. CDR3 residues: CASSRGQVEAFF. The DNA for the CDR3 is TGTGCCAGCAGCCGCGGACAGGTTGAAGCTTTCTTT.

The chain recombines TRBV19 with TRBJ1-4; 8 bases are a match to TRBD1. CDR1 and CDR2 (germline): LNHDA, SQIVND (reference sequence). V shed 5 bases, J shed 4 bases, and the junction held 12 bases outside the gene matches. The CDR3 has 17 amino acids. The CDR3 sequence is CASSLNGGTGLNEKLFF. CDR3 DNA sequence: TGTGCCAGTAGTCTTAATGGAGGGACAGGACTTAATGAAAAACTGTTTTTT.

This chain uses TRBV4-2 with TRBJ2-7; 11 nucleotides match TRBD2. CDR1 is LGHNA, CDR2 YNFKEQ, per germline. CDR3 size: 13 residues. V was pared by 1 base and J by 8 bases, with 1 base of the junction left unmatched. The CDR3 region is CASSQGLAGQQYF. The CDR3 DNA sequence: TGTGCCAGCAGCCAAGGACTAGCGGGGCAGCAGTACTTC.

CDR3 nucleotide sequence: TGTGCCAGCAGCAGACAGGGGGCGGGAGGCTACACCTTC. Its translation is CASSRQGAGGYTF. The rearrangement joins TRBV6-5 to TRBJ1-2, with TRBD1 identical over 10 bases. The CDR3 runs 13 residues. V lost 6 bases and J lost 8; bases outside the gene matches: 6. The germline gives CDR1 MNHEY, CDR2 SVGAGI.

V usage is TRBV30 and J usage is TRBJ1-1, with a tentative D call TRBD1 (5 bases). Trimming stripped 5 bases from V and 9 bases from J, with 25 bases between. This CDR3 comprises 15 residues. Germline values: CDR1 GTSNPN, CDR2 SVGIG (reference sequence). The CDR3 DNA reads as TGTGCCTGGGCAGGGTTGTTGTATCCGCCAGACCAAGCTTTCTTT. Protein: CAWAGLLYPPDQAFF.

The rearrangement links TRBV25-1 to TRBJ1-1; TRBD1 matches at 8 bases. The CDR3 has 15 residues. Unmatched junction bases numbered 2, after V lost 1 base and J lost 1 base. Germline V gives CDR1 MGHDK, CDR2 SYGVNS. CDR3 DNA: TGTGCCAGCAGTGAATTGGGGACAGGGAACACTGAAGCTTTCTTT. This gives the protein CASSELGTGNTEAFF.

The rearrangement joins TRBV27 to TRBJ2-5, with D possibly being TRBD1 (6 bases). Trimming removed 1 base at V and 5 bases at J, with 20 bases between. The CDR3 covers 17 residues. Per germline, CDR1 MNHEY and CDR2 SMNVEV (reference sequence). CDR3 bases: TGTGCCAGCAGTTTATTATCATGGGGCAGGGGATTCGAGACCCAGTACTTC. Residues: CASSLLSWGRGFETQYF.

CDR3 sequence reads: CASSEPRGQRGQETQYF. CDR3 sequence (DNA): TGTGCCAGCAGTGAGCCCAGGGGGCAGAGGGGCCAAGAGACCCAGTACTTC. The chain links TRBV25-1 to TRBJ2-5; TRBD1 matches 8 bases. V trimming: 3 bases; J trimming: 1 base; junction bases outside the gene matches: 10. CDR3 length: 17 amino acids. Germline V lookup: CDR1 MGHDK, CDR2 SYGVNS.

V usage is TRBV10-3 and J usage is TRBJ1-5; TRBD1 aligns across 7 bases. With 3 bases clipped from V and 5 bases from J, the junction kept 4 bases outside the gene matches. Germline-derived CDR1 and CDR2 are ENHRY and SYGVKD. This CDR3 contains 14 residues. DNA for the CDR3: TGTGCCATCAGTGACGGACAGGAGCATCAGCCCCAGCATTTT. Amino acids: CAISDGQEHQPQHF.

The chain uses TRBV15 and TRBJ2-7, with a possible D match to TRBD1 (5 bases). The CDR3 has 14 amino acids. The germline V and J ends were trimmed by 3 bases and 3 bases, with 12 bases remaining between them. The germline gives CDR1 LNHNV, CDR2 YYDKDF (reference sequence). For the CDR3, the DNA is TGTGCCACCAGCAGGGGGCCGGCAGACTACGAGCAGTACTTC. Its protein is CATSRGPADYEQYF.

V is TRBV9 and J is TRBJ1-2, with D hard to call. CDR3 length: 13 amino acids. With 3 bases removed from V and 2 bases from J, the gap between germline ends came to 8 bases. Germline V gives CDR1 SGDLS, CDR2 YYNGEE. This CDR3 reads CASSASVNYGYTF. The CDR3 DNA is TGTGCCAGCAGCGCCTCGGTGAACTATGGCTACACCTTC.

The chain recombines TRBV7-9 with TRBJ1-1; maybe TRBD1 (5 bases). This CDR3 spans 16 amino acids. Trimming removed 5 bases from V and 2 bases from J, with 18 bases in between. CDR1 is SEHNR, CDR2 FQNEAQ, per germline (reference sequence). The CDR3 sequence: CASSRPIGQGNTEAFF. CDR3 coding DNA: TGTGCCAGCAGCCGACCTATAGGGCAGGGTAACACTGAAGCTTTCTTT.

V is TRBV6-6 and J is TRBJ2-5, with 8 bases aligning to TRBD1. The CDR3 runs to 14 residues. From germline, CDR1 is MNHNY and CDR2 SVGAGI (reference sequence). V shed 6 bases and J 4 bases; nucleotides not matched to a gene: 7. CDR3 coding DNA: TGTGCCAGCAGCCAGGGGGCTAGCAGAGAGACCCAGTACTTC. Translating it yields CASSQGASRETQYF.

The chain combines TRBV6-5 with TRBJ1-3; D gene uncertain. V lost 9 bases to trimming and J lost 5 bases, with 14 bases between them. Per the germline V gene, CDR1 is MNHEY and CDR2 is SVGAGI. The CDR3 consists of 13 residues. The CDR3 coding sequence is TGTGCCAGTAGTCCGCAGACTAGAAACACCATATATTTT. Protein sequence: CASSPQTRNTIYF.

This chain uses TRBV2 with TRBJ1-5, with D possibly being TRBD1 (5 bases). This CDR3 comprises 12 residues. Germline CDR1 and CDR2: SNHLY and FYNNEI. V dropped 6 bases and J dropped 7 bases, with 10 bases sitting between them. The CDR3 sequence: CASREGMQPQHF. In DNA form, the CDR3 reads TGTGCCAGCAGGGAGGGGATGCAGCCCCAGCATTTT.

The V gene is TRBV2, the J gene TRBJ1-1; D is possibly TRBD1 (5 bases). CDR3 length: 13 amino acids. Trimming pared 6 bases from V and 2 bases from J, leaving 10 bases between. Germline CDR1 and CDR2: SNHLY and FYNNEI. CDR3 region: CASRMGLNTEAFF. In DNA, the CDR3 is TGTGCCAGCAGAATGGGACTTAACACTGAAGCTTTCTTT.

This chain links TRBV6-5 with TRBJ1-5; tentatively, D is TRBD1 (6 bases). This CDR3 region has 14 residues. Germline V CDR1 and CDR2: MNHEY, SVGAGI. Trimming stripped 5 bases from V and 7 bases from J, with 15 bases between. DNA of the CDR3: TGTGCCAGCAGTCGAGAGGGGACAAAGCAGCCCCAGCATTTT. Encoded protein: CASSREGTKQPQHF.

V is TRBV2 and J is TRBJ2-7; no reliable D call. The CDR3 is made up of 11 amino acids. Germline lookup yields CDR1 SNHLY and CDR2 FYNNEI. The V end lost 6 bases, the J end lost 4 bases, and 7 bases lay between the germline ends. CDR3: CASRYRYEQYF. In DNA, the CDR3 is TGTGCCAGCAGGTACAGATACGAGCAGTACTTC.

The chain joins TRBV7-9 to TRBJ1-2; TRBD1 aligns across 11 bases. Losses at the gene ends were 1 base for V and 8 bases for J; bases not matched to a gene: 3. This CDR3 has 14 amino acids. Per germline, CDR1 SEHNR and CDR2 FQNEAQ (reference sequence). In DNA form, the CDR3 reads TGTGCCAGCAGCTTAGTCGGGACAGGGGGAGGCTACACCTTC. This codes for CASSLVGTGGGYTF.

V and J are TRBV12-2 and TRBJ2-5; the tabulated D call, TRBD2, remains unverified against the DNA. TRBV12-2 is given as a pseudogene. This CDR3 has 17 amino acids. The CDR3 DNA follows: TGTGCAAGTCGTGACTTGGTTAGGATCATAGTCGACGAGACCCAGTACTTC. This gives the protein CASRDLVRIIVDETQYF.

CDR3 residues: CASSQGQRAGGLTDTQYF. The DNA of the CDR3 is TGTGCCAGCAGCCAAGGCCAACGGGCGGGGGGACTCACAGATACGCAGTATTTT. The V call is TRBV4-2, the J call TRBJ2-3; 8 bases align to TRBD2. Trimming cost V 1 base and J 2 bases; bases outside gene matches: 11. CDR3 length: 18 residues. The germline V gene has CDR1 LGHNA and CDR2 YNFKEQ.

V usage is TRBV7-3 and J usage is TRBJ1-5; no reliable D call. The CDR3 extends over 12 amino acids. Per the germline V gene, CDR1 is SGHTA and CDR2 is FQGTGA. Trimming took off 2 bases at V and 5 bases at J, with 4 bases between the two ends. The CDR3 DNA reads TGTGCCAGCAGCTTAGCGGATCAGCCCCAGCATTTT. Protein sequence: CASSLADQPQHF. The full variable domain, completed using reference TRBV7-3 and TRBJ1-5, is GAGVSQTPSNKVTEKGKYVELRCDPISGHTALYWYRQSLGQGPEFLIYFQGTGAADDSGLPNDRFFAVRPEGSVSTLKIQRTERGDSAVYLCASSLADQPQHFGDGTRLSIL.

This sequence joins TRBV4-1 and TRBJ2-3; D perhaps matches TRBD1 (5 bases). The germline V gene encodes CDR1 MGHRA and CDR2 YSYEKL. V was clipped by 3 bases and J by 6 bases, with 16 bases between them. This CDR3 has 15 amino acids. CDR3 residues: CASSHPSMGPDTQYF. The CDR3 DNA sequence: TGCGCCAGCAGCCACCCGAGTATGGGGCCGGATACGCAGTATTTT.

The chain combines TRBV11-2 with TRBJ1-1; D may be TRBD1 (6 bases). V shed 8 bases and J shed 0 bases, with 16 bases lying between them. The length of the CDR3 is 15 residues. Per germline, CDR1 SGHAT and CDR2 FQNNGV. CDR3 nucleotides: TGTGCCAGCTCTTTACAGGGACCCATGAACACTGAAGCTTTCTTT. It codes for CASSLQGPMNTEAFF.

The chain couples TRBV5-1 to TRBJ1-1; D gene unclear. Per germline, CDR1 SGHRS and CDR2 YFSETQ. The CDR3 has 13 residues. Trimming shortened V by 0 bases and J by 1 base, and 4 bases separated the two germline ends. The CDR3 sequence is CASSLAENTEAFF. Here the CDR3 DNA reads TGCGCCAGCAGCTTGGCAGAGAACACTGAAGCTTTCTTT. Full variable domain (rest looked up from reference TRBV5-1 and TRBJ1-1): KAGVTQTPRYLIKTRGQQVTLSCSPISGHRSVSWYQQTPGQGLQFLFEYFSETQRNKGNFPGRFSGRQFSNSRSEMNVSTLELGDSALYLCASSLAENTEAFFGQGTRLTVV.

V usage is TRBV7-9 and J usage is TRBJ2-5, with D tentatively TRBD2 (6 bases). The V end was cut by 4 bases, the J end by 5 bases, with 11 bases between. The V gene's germline CDR1 is SEHNR and CDR2 FQNEAQ (reference sequence). This CDR3 contains 13 residues. CDR3 loop: CASSSGAGETQYF. As DNA, the CDR3 is TGTGCCAGCAGCTCGGGAGCCGGGGAGACCCAGTACTTC.

V usage is TRBV7-2 and J usage is TRBJ1-2; TRBD1 matches at 12 bases. The V gene end was trimmed by 7 bases and the J gene end by 7 bases; junction bases not matched to a gene: 4. This CDR3 has 13 amino acids. Germline-derived CDR1 and CDR2 are SGHTA and FQGNSA. The CDR3 region has the DNA TGTGCCAGCAACCGGGACAGGGGGCCTGGCTACACCTTC. Amino acid sequence: CASNRDRGPGYTF.

J is TRBJ2-2 and V is TRBV2; D is ambiguous. V was cut by 4 bases and J by 2 bases, with 5 bases left in between. The CDR3 length is 13 residues. Germline assignment: CDR1 SNHLY and CDR2 FYNNEI. The CDR3 loop is CASSGENTGELFF. The CDR3 nucleotides are TGTGCCAGCAGTGGAGAAAACACCGGGGAGCTGTTTTTT. Supplemented by reference TRBV2 and TRBJ2-2, the full variable domain reads EPEVTQTPSHQVTQMGQEVILRCVPISNHLYFYWYRQILGQKVEFLVSFYNNEISEKSEIFDDQFSVERPDGSNFTLKIRSTKLEDSAMYFCASSGENTGELFFGEGSRLTVL.